The 26 T cell receptor beta chains in this list originate from one sample, sequenced in a study of OX40 agonist ivuxolimab in advanced cancers. This table comes from immunoSEQ multiplex PCR, and its TCRdb copy is limited to in-frame clones, with some not included. Of some 65,000 clones detected, about nine tenths appear once; the ten largest clones hold around 2.7%. Sequencing used CD4+ or CD8+ T cells sorted from blood, obtained in a trial of the OX40 agonist ivuxolimab. The source of these receptors is an adult with an advanced solid tumor such as melanoma, head and neck, liver or kidney cancer.

V and J are TRBV7-9 and TRBJ2-7; D is possibly TRBD1 (5 bases). CDR1 is SEHNR and CDR2 is FQNEAQ in the germline V gene (reference sequence). The CDR3 is made up of 15 amino acids. The V end was cut by 1 base, the J end by 2 bases, with 12 bases between. The CDR3 reads CASSLGGGQTYEQYF. The CDR3 nucleotides are TGTGCCAGCAGCTTAGGGGGTGGACAAACCTACGAGCAGTACTTC.

This clone was found once. The chain employs TRBV5-5 and TRBJ1-2; D may be TRBD1 (5 bases). The CDR3 is 14 amino acids. The germline V gene has CDR1 SGHKS and CDR2 YYEKEE (reference sequence). Trimming took off 3 bases at V and 0 bases at J, with 9 bases between the two ends. The CDR3 region has the DNA TGTGCCAGCAGCTCTGACAGCTCTAACTATGGCTACACCTTC. It is translated as CASSSDSSNYGYTF.

The chain carries TRBV7-2 and TRBJ2-7; either TRBD1 or TRBD2 may supply D (5 bases each). Trimming took 2 bases from V and 5 from J, leaving 19 bases between them. The length of the CDR3 is 16 residues. The germline gives CDR1 SGHTA, CDR2 FQGNSA. The CDR3 bases are TGTGCCAGCAGCTTATTTCGCGACCTCCGGGGCCACGAGCAGTACTTC. This sequence encodes CASSLFRDLRGHEQYF.

J is TRBJ2-3 and V is TRBV5-1, with a tentative D call TRBD1 (5 bases). The length of the CDR3 is 15 residues. V lost 4 bases, J lost 0 bases, and 12 bases lay in between. CDR1 SGHRS and CDR2 YFSETQ come from the germline V gene. The CDR3 DNA reads as TGCGCCAGCAGCCACCGCGACAGAAGCACAGATACGCAGTATTTT. This codes for CASSHRDRSTDTQYF.

This chain uses TRBV7-9 with TRBJ1-4; possibly TRBD1 for D (5 bases). The germline V gene encodes CDR1 SEHNR and CDR2 FQNEAQ (reference sequence). Trimming left V 7 bases short and J 7 bases short, with 16 bases between. CDR3 size: 14 residues. CDR3 loop: CASTLQGVGEKLFF. The CDR3 DNA follows: TGTGCCAGCACTCTCCAGGGCGTGGGTGAAAAACTGTTTTTT. Drawing the rest from reference TRBV7-9 and TRBJ1-4, the complete variable domain is DTGVSQNPRHKITKRGQNVTFRCDPISEHNRLYWYRQTLGQGPEFLTYFQNEAQLEKSRLLSDRFSAERPKGSFSTLEIQRTEQGDSAMYLCASTLQGVGEKLFFGSGTQLSVL.

The rearrangement links TRBV2 to TRBJ1-5; 12 nucleotides align to TRBD1. Germline lookup yields CDR1 SNHLY and CDR2 FYNNEI. V shed 6 bases and J 7 bases; nucleotides not matched to a gene: 4. CDR3 length: 14 residues. The CDR3 loop reads CASRGQGARQPQHF. CDR3 DNA: TGTGCCAGCAGGGGACAGGGGGCGCGGCAGCCCCAGCATTTT.

CDR3 sequence: CASSYSVAGGNSPLHF. CDR3 DNA: TGTGCCAGCAGTTACAGCGTCGCGGGGGGTAATTCACCCCTCCACTTT. The chain joins TRBV6-6 to TRBJ1-6; the D gene is possibly TRBD1 (5 bases). The CDR3 length is 16 residues. CDR1 is MNHNY, CDR2 SVGAGI, per germline (reference sequence). The germline V and J ends were trimmed by 2 bases and 6 bases, with 14 bases remaining between them.

The CDR3 reads CASRPQFAGAFEQYF. In DNA form, the CDR3 reads TGTGCCAGCAGGCCCCAGTTTGCGGGTGCCTTTGAGCAGTACTTC. The chain uses TRBV6-5 and TRBJ2-7, with D possibly being TRBD2 (5 bases). There are 15 residues in the CDR3. CDR1 is MNHEY and CDR2 is SVGAGI in the germline V gene. Trimming shortened V by 6 bases and J by 7 bases, and 22 bases separated the two germline ends.

The CDR3 sequence is CASSRPRALNEQFF. Written as DNA, the CDR3 is TGTGCCAGCAGCCGACCAAGGGCCCTGAATGAGCAGTTCTTC. V gene TRBV14 combines with J gene TRBJ2-1; no clear D gene. CDR3 length equals 14 residues. V was pared by 4 bases and J by 7 bases, with 14 bases between. Germline lookup yields CDR1 SGHDN and CDR2 FVKESK.

This rearrangement joins TRBV7-9 to TRBJ2-1; 12 bases align to TRBD2. CDR1 is SEHNR, CDR2 FQNEAQ, per germline (reference sequence). The CDR3 consists of 16 residues. The V gene end was trimmed by 4 bases and the J gene end by 10 bases; junction bases not matched to a gene: 11. CDR3 nucleotides: TGTGCCAGCAGCTCCCGATCGGGACTAGCGGGCCAAGAGCAGTTCTTC. Its translation is CASSSRSGLAGQEQFF.

CDR3 sequence (DNA): TGTGCCAGCAGCGTAGGTGGAGCAGGGCGGATGAACACTGAAGCTTTCTTT. This encodes CASSVGGAGRMNTEAFF. The gene calls are TRBV9 and TRBJ1-1; the D gene is possibly TRBD1 (5 bases). This CDR3 has 17 residues. Trimming removed 0 bases at V and 0 bases at J, with 15 bases between. Per germline, CDR1 SGDLS and CDR2 YYNGEE.

The chain recombines TRBV5-6 with TRBJ2-5; 8 bases fit TRBD2. The CDR3 covers 16 residues. Trimming at V came to 4 bases and at J to 11 bases, leaving 19 bases not matched to a gene. Germline CDR1 SGHDT, CDR2 YYEEEE. The CDR3 loop is CASSRPGGGRLDEQYF. In nucleotides, the CDR3 is TGTGCCAGCAGCCGTCCGGGGGGCGGGAGGCTAGATGAGCAGTACTTC.

The chain joins TRBV5-1 to TRBJ2-5; 7 nucleotides agree with TRBD1. Matching the DNA end better, TRBJ2-7 makes the J call doubtful. From germline, CDR1 is SGHRS and CDR2 YFSETQ. The length of the CDR3 is 14 residues. The CDR3 reads CASSLTGTAYEQYF. CDR3 DNA: TGCGCCAGCAGCTTGACAGGGACAGCCTACGAGCAGTACTTC.

This chain uses TRBV11-3 with TRBJ2-2, with D perhaps TRBD1 (5 bases). Germline V gives CDR1 SGHNT, CDR2 YENEEA. The V gene lost 2 bases and the J gene lost 2 bases, with 6 bases spanning the gap. The CDR3 consists of 14 residues. This chain's CDR3 is CASSLQGNTGELFF. The CDR3 DNA sequence: TGTGCCAGCAGCTTACAGGGAAACACCGGGGAGCTGTTTTTT.

The rearrangement joins TRBV5-1 to TRBJ2-5; 7 nucleotides match TRBD1. Germline V gives CDR1 SGHRS, CDR2 YFSETQ. The CDR3 length is 13 residues. After removal of 2 bases from V and 3 bases from J, the junction contained 1 base not matched to a gene. In nucleotides, the CDR3 is TGCGCCAGCAGCTTCGACAGGGAAGAGACCCAGTACTTC. It translates to CASSFDREETQYF.

The chain employs TRBV28 and TRBJ2-7, with 10 bases that match TRBD1. The germline gives CDR1 MDHEN, CDR2 SYDVKM. This CDR3 spans 13 amino acids. V lost 11 bases to trimming and J lost 4 bases; unmatched junction nucleotides: 8. CDR3 residues: CASRTGGPYEQYF. CDR3 bases: TGTGCCTCCAGGACAGGGGGACCTTACGAGCAGTACTTC.

V gene TRBV28 combines with J gene TRBJ2-7; 12 nucleotides agree with TRBD2. CDR1 is MDHEN, CDR2 SYDVKM, per germline. The V segment lost 5 bases and the J segment 6 bases; nucleotides outside the gene matches: 14. The CDR3 runs 17 residues. Written as DNA, the CDR3 is TGTGCCAGCAGTCCCCTCGGACTAGCGGGGAGGGGAGGCGAGCAGTACTTC. Residues: CASSPLGLAGRGGEQYF.

The chain uses TRBV19 and TRBJ1-1, with D unclear. This CDR3 spans 17 amino acids. Germline-derived CDR1 and CDR2 are LNHDA and SQIVND (reference sequence). Trimming pared 5 bases from V and 0 bases from J, leaving 19 bases between. CDR3 region: CASSVEGKSLMNTEAFF. The CDR3, as DNA: TGTGCCAGTAGTGTGGAAGGAAAGAGCTTAATGAACACTGAAGCTTTCTTT.

V is TRBV19 and J is TRBJ2-7, with 10 nucleotides matching TRBD1. V gave up 6 bases and J gave up 5 bases; unmatched junction bases: 10. The CDR3 length is 15 residues. From germline, CDR1 is LNHDA and CDR2 SQIVND (reference sequence). CDR3 sequence (DNA): TGTGCCAGTAGCTCCCGGGACAGGGGATCCCACGAGCAGTACTTC. Translating gives CASSSRDRGSHEQYF.

The chain links TRBV4-1 to TRBJ1-5; D may be TRBD1 (6 bases). CDR1 is MGHRA, CDR2 YSYEKL, per germline. This CDR3 contains 15 residues. Trimming shortened V by 1 base and J by 5 bases, and 12 bases separated the two germline ends. CDR3 DNA sequence: TGCGCCAGCAGCCAAGTGGCCGCAGGGGATCAGCCCCAGCATTTT. Translated, it gives CASSQVAAGDQPQHF.

The rearrangement links TRBV18 to TRBJ1-4, with 10 bases matching TRBD1. CDR3 length: 16 amino acids. After removal of 4 bases from V and 6 bases from J, the junction contained 8 bases not matched to a gene. Germline V gene sequence: CDR1 KGHSH, CDR2 LQKENI. In DNA form, the CDR3 reads TGTGCCAGCTCACGTCAACCCGGGACAGGGGATGAAAAACTGTTTTTT. Translation: CASSRQPGTGDEKLFF.

J is TRBJ1-5 and V is TRBV7-6, with unresolved D. The CDR3 sequence is 14 residues long. V shed 0 bases and J shed 6 bases, with 9 bases lying between them. Germline V gene data show CDR1 as SGHVS and CDR2 as FNYEAQ. CDR3 sequence reads: CASSLAGSGQPQHF. The CDR3 DNA follows: TGTGCCAGCAGCTTAGCAGGGTCGGGTCAGCCCCAGCATTTT.

The chain joins TRBV7-3 to TRBJ2-7; 7 bases map to TRBD1. The trim removed 2 bases at V and 0 bases at J, leaving 4 bases unmatched. This CDR3 comprises 15 residues. Germline V CDR1 and CDR2: SGHTA, FQGTGA. CDR3 sequence: CASSLEGAGSYEQYF. CDR3 nucleotide sequence: TGTGCCAGCAGCTTAGAGGGGGCAGGCTCCTACGAGCAGTACTTC.

This sequence joins TRBV21-1 and TRBJ1-2. TRBV21-1 is an annotated pseudogene. The CDR3 runs 15 residues. This chain's CDR3 is CASSKTLLGTNGYTF. The CDR3 nucleotides are TGTGCCAGCAGCAAAACCTTATTAGGGACGAATGGCTACACCTTC.

The rearrangement links TRBV2 to TRBJ2-3; 10 positions match TRBD2. Germline values: CDR1 SNHLY, CDR2 FYNNEI. With V trimmed by 3 bases and J by 5 bases, 2 bases remained unmatched. This CDR3 is 14 amino acids long. Here the CDR3 reads CASSDLAGVDTQYF. Here the CDR3 DNA reads TGTGCCAGCAGTGATCTAGCGGGGGTAGATACGCAGTATTTT.

The rearrangement links TRBV14 to TRBJ1-2; no clear D. With 3 bases removed from V and 4 bases from J, the gap between germline ends came to 9 bases. The CDR3 extends over 13 amino acids. Per the germline V gene, CDR1 is SGHDN and CDR2 is FVKESK. CDR3 nucleotide sequence: TGTGCCAGCAGCCAGGGCACCTTCTATGGCTACACCTTC. As protein: CASSQGTFYGYTF.